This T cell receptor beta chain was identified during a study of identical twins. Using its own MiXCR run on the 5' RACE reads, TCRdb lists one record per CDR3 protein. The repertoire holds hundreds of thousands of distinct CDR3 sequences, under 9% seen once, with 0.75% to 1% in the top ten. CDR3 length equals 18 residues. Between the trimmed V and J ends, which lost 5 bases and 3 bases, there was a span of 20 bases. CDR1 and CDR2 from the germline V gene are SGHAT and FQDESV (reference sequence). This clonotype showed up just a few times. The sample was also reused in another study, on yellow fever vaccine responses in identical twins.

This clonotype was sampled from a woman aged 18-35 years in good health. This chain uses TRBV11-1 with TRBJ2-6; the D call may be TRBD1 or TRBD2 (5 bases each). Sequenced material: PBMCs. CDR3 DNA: TGTGCCAGCAGCATAAAACGGGGCGGCCCGCTTGGGGCCAACGTCCTGACTTTC. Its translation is CASSIKRGGPLGANVLTF. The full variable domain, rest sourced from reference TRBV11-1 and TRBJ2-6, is EAEVAQSPRYKITEKSQAVAFWCDPISGHATLYWYRQILGQGPELLVQFQDESVVDDSQLPKDRFSAERLKGVDSTLKIQPAELGDSAMYLCASSIKRGGPLGANVLTFGAGSRLTVL.